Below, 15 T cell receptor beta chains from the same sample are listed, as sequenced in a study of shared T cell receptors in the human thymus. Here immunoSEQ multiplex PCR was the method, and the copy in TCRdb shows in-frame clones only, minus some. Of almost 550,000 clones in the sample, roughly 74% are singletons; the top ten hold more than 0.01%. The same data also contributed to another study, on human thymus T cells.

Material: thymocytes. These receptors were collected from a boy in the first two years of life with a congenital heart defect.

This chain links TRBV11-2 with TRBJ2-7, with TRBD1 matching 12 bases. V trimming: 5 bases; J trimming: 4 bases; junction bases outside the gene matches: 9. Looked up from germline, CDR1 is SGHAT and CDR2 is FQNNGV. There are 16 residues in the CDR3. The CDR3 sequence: CASSRRGQGAPYEQYF. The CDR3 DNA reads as TGTGCCAGCAGCCGACGGGGACAGGGGGCTCCTTACGAGCAGTACTTC. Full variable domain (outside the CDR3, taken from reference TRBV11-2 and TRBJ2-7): EAGVAQSPRYKIIEKRQSVAFWCNPISGHATLYWYQQILGQGPKLLIQFQNNGVVDDSQLPKDRFSAERLKGVDSTLKIQPAKLEDSAVYLCASSRRGQGAPYEQYFGPGTRLTVT.

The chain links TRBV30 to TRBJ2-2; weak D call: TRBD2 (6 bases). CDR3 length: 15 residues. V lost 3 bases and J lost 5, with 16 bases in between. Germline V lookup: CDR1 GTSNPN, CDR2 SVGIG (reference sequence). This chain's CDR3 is CAWRSPGSDTGELFF. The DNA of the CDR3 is TGTGCCTGGAGGTCCCCCGGGAGCGATACCGGGGAGCTGTTTTTT.

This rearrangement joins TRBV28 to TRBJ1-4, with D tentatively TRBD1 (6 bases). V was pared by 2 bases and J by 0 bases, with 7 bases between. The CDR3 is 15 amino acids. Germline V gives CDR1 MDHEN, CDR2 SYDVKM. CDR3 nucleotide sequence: TGTGCCAGCAGTTTAAACAGGGCAACTAATGAAAAACTGTTTTTT. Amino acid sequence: CASSLNRATNEKLFF.

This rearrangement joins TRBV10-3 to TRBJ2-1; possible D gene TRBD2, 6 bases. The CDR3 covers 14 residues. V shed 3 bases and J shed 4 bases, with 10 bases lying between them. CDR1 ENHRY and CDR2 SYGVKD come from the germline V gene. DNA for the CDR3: TGTGCCATCAGTGATTCGGGGGAATACAATGAGCAGTTCTTC. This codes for CAISDSGEYNEQFF.

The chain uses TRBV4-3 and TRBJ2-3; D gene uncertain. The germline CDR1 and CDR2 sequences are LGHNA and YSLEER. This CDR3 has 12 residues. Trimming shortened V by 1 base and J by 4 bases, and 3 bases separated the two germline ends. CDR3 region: CASSQAPDTQYF. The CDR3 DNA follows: TGCGCCAGCAGCCAAGCTCCAGATACGCAGTATTTT.

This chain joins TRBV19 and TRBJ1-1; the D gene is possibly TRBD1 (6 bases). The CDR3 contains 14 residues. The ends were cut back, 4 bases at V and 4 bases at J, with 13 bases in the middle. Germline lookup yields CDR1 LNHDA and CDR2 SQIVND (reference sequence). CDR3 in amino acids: CASSRARGPTEAFF. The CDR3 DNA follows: TGTGCCAGTAGTAGGGCCAGGGGTCCCACTGAAGCTTTCTTT.

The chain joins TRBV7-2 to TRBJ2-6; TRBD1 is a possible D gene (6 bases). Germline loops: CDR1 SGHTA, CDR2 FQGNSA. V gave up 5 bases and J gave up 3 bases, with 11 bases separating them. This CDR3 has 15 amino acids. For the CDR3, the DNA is TGTGCCAGCAGCCCCCCAGGGGTTGGGGCCAACGTCCTGACTTTC. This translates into CASSPPGVGANVLTF.

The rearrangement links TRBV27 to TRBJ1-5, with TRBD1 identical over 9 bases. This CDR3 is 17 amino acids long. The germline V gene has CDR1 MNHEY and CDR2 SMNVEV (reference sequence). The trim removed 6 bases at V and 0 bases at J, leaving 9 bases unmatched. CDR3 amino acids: CASSQDRGPYSNQPQHF. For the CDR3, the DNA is TGTGCCAGCAGCCAGGACAGGGGCCCCTATAGCAATCAGCCCCAGCATTTT.

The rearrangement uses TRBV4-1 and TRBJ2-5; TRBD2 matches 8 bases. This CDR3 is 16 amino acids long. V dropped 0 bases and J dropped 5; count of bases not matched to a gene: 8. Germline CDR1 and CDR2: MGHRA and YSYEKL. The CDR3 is CASSQDGSSGIETQYF. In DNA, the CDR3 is TGCGCCAGCAGCCAAGATGGGAGTAGCGGGATTGAGACCCAGTACTTC.

The CDR3 coding sequence is TGTGCCAGCAGTTACTGGGGGACAGGGGATGACGGGGAGCTGTTTTTT. Translation gives CASSYWGTGDDGELFF. The gene calls are TRBV6-5 and TRBJ2-2, with 10 bases identical to TRBD1. The germline V gene encodes CDR1 MNHEY and CDR2 SVGAGI. The CDR3 runs 16 residues. Trimming cost V 1 base and J 7 bases; bases outside gene matches: 6.

The CDR3 here is CASSSTGQRGEQYF. The CDR3 region has the DNA TGTGCCAGTAGCTCGACGGGACAGCGAGGGGAGCAGTACTTC. The chain carries TRBV19 and TRBJ2-7; TRBD1 matches 7 bases. CDR1 LNHDA and CDR2 SQIVND come from the germline V gene (reference sequence). This CDR3 is built from 14 residues. V lost 6 bases, J lost 7 bases, and 12 bases stayed unmatched.

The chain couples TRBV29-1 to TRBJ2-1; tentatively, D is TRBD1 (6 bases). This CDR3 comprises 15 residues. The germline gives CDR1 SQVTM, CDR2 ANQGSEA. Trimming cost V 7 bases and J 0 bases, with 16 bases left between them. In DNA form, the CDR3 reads TGCAGCGCAATGACGGGACAAGGCTCCTACAATGAGCAGTTCTTC. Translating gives CSAMTGQGSYNEQFF.

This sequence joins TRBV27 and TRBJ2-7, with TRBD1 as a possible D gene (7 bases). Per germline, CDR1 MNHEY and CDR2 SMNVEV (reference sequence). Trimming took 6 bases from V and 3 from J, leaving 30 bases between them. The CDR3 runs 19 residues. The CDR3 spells CASRSRQGGHRVVNYEQYF. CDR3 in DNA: TGTGCCAGCAGATCCCGGCAGGGGGGTCATAGGGTGGTCAACTACGAGCAGTACTTC.

CDR3 DNA sequence: TGTGCCAGCAGTCCCGGGTATGGGGCCACAGATACGCAGTATTTT. This codes for CASSPGYGATDTQYF. The chain has TRBV27 and TRBJ2-3; D might be TRBD1 (5 bases). The CDR3 is made up of 15 amino acids. V lost 5 bases and J 2 bases, leaving 14 bases between the germline ends. Looked up from germline, CDR1 is MNHEY and CDR2 is SMNVEV (reference sequence).

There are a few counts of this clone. For the CDR3, the DNA is TGCGCCAGCAGTGGCCGGCCCGGACAGGGGGTTCTTAGCAATCAGCCCCAGCATTTT. This encodes CASSGRPGQGVLSNQPQHF. The V gene is TRBV10-2, the J gene TRBJ1-5, with 10 bases that match TRBD1. Losses at the gene ends were 4 bases for V and 0 bases for J; bases not matched to a gene: 12. This CDR3 is 19 amino acids long. Germline assignment: CDR1 WSHSY and CDR2 SAAADI.